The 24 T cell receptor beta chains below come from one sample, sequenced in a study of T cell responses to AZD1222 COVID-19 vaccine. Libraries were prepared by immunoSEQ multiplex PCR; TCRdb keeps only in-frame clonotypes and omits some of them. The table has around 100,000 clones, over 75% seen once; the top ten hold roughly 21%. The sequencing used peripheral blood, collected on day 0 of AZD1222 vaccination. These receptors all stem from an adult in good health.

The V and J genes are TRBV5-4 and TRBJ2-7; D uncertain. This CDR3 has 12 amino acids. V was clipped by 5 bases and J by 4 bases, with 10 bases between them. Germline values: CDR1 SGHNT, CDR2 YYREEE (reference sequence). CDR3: CASSNGPYEQYF. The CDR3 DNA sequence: TGTGCCAGCAGTAACGGACCGTACGAGCAGTACTTC.

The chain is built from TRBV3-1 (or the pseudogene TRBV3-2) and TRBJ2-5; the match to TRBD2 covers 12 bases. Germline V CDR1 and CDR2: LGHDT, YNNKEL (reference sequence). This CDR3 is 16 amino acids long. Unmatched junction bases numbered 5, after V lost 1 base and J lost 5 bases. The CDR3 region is CASSQVSLAGGETQYF. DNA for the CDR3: TGTGCCAGCAGCCAAGTCTCGCTAGCGGGAGGGGAGACCCAGTACTTC.

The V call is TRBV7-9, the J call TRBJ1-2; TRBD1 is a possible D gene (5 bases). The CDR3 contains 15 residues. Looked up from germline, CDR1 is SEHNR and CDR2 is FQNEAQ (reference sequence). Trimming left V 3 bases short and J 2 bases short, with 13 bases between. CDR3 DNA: TGTGCCAGCAGCTTCAAGAGGGGCGCAAACTATGGCTACACCTTC. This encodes CASSFKRGANYGYTF.

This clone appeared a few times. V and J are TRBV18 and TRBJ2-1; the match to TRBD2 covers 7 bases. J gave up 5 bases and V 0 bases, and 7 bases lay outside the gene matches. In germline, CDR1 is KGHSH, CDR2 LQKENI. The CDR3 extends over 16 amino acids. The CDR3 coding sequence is TGTGCCAGCTCACCACCAAGCGGGACGGCACACAATGAGCAGTTCTTC. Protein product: CASSPPSGTAHNEQFF. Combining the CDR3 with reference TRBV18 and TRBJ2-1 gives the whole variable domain NAGVMQNPRHLVRRRGQEARLRCSPMKGHSHVYWYRQLPEEGLKFMVYLQKENIIDESGMPKERFSAEFPKEGPSILRIQQVVRGDSAAYFCASSPPSGTAHNEQFFGPGTRLTVL.

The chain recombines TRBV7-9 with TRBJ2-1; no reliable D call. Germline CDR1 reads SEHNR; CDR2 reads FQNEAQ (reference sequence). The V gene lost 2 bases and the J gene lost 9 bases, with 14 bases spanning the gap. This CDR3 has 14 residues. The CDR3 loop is CASSLLVFRGEQFF. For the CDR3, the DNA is TGTGCCAGCAGCTTATTAGTTTTCCGCGGTGAGCAGTTCTTC. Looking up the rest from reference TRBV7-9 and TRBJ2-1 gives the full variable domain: DTGVSQNPRHKITKRGQNVTFRCDPISEHNRLYWYRQTLGQGPEFLTYFQNEAQLEKSRLLSDRFSAERPKGSFSTLEIQRTEQGDSAMYLCASSLLVFRGEQFFGPGTRLTVL.

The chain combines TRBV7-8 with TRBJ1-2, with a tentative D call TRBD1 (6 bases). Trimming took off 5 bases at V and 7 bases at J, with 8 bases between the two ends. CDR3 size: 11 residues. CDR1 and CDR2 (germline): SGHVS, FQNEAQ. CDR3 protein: CASSPGAGYTF. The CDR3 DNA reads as TGTGCCAGCAGCCCAGGGGCTGGCTACACCTTC.

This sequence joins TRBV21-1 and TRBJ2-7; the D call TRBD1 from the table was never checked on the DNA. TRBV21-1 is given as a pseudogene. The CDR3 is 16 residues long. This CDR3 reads CASSKRGWTDSYEQYF. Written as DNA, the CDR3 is TGTGCCAGCAGCAAAAGGGGCTGGACGGACTCCTACGAGCAGTACTTC.

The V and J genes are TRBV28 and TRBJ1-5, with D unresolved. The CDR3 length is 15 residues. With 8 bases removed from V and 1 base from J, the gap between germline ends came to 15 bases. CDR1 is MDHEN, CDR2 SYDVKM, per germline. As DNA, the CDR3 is TGTGCCAGCGGCCCGGCAGGTACGAGCAATCAGCCCCAGCATTTT. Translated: CASGPAGTSNQPQHF.

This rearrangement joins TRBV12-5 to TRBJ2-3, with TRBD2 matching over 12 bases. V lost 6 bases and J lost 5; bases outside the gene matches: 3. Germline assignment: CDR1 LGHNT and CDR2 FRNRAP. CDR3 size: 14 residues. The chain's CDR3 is CASGTSGGIDTQYF. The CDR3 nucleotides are TGTGCTAGTGGAACTAGCGGGGGGATAGATACGCAGTATTTT.

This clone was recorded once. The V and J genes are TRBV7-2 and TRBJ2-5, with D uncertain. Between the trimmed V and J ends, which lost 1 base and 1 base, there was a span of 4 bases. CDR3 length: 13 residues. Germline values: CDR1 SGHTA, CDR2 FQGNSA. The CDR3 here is CASSLGVQETQYF. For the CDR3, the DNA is TGTGCCAGCAGCTTAGGGGTCCAAGAGACCCAGTACTTC.

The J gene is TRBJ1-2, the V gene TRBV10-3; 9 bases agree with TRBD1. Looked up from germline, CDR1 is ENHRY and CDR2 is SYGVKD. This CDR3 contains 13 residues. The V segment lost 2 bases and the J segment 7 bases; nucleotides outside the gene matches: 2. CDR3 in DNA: TGTGCCATCAGTGAGGACAGGGGGATTGGCTACACCTTC. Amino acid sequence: CAISEDRGIGYTF.

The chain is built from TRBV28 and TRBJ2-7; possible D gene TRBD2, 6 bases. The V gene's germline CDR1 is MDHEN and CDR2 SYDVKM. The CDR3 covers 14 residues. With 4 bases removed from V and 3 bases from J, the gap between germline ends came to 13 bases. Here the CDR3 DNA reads TGTGCCAGCAGTTCAACGGGACTCTTCTACGAGCAGTACTTC. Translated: CASSSTGLFYEQYF.

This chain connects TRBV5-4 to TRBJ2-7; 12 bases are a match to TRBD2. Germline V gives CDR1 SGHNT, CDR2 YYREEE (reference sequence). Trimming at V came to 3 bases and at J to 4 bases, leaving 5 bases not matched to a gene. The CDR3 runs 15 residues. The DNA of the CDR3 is TGTGCCAGCAGCTCGTTAGGACTAGCGGGATACGAGCAGTACTTC. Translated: CASSSLGLAGYEQYF.

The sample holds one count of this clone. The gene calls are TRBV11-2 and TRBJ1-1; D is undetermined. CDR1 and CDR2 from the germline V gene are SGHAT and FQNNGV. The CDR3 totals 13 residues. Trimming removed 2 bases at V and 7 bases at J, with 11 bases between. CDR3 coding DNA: TGTGCCAGCAGCTTATCTGAAGGCCTTGAAGCTTTCTTT. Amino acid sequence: CASSLSEGLEAFF.

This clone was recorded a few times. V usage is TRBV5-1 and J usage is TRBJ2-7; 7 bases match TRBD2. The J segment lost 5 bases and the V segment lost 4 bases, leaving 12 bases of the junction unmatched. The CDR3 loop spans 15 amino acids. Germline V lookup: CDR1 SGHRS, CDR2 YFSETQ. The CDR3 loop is CASSHLLGGNDEQYF. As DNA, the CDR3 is TGCGCCAGCAGCCACCTCCTGGGGGGGAACGACGAGCAGTACTTC.

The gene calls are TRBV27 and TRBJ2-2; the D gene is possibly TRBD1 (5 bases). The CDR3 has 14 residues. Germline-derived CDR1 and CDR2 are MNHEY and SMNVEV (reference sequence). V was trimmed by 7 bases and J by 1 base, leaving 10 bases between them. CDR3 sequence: CASTITGNTGELFF. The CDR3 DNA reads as TGTGCCAGCACAATAACAGGGAACACCGGGGAGCTGTTTTTT.

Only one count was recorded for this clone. CDR3 nucleotide sequence: TGTGCCAGCACGAGCTACAGGGAAGACACTGAAGCTTTCTTT. Translated, it gives CASTSYREDTEAFF. The gene calls are TRBV2 and TRBJ1-1, with D perhaps matching TRBD1 (6 bases). Germline V gene data show CDR1 as SNHLY and CDR2 as FYNNEI. The CDR3 spans 14 residues. Trimming took 7 bases from V and 3 from J, leaving 15 bases between them.

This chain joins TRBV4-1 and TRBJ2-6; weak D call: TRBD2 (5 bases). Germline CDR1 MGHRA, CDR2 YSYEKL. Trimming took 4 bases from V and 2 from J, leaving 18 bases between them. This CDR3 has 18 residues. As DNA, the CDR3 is TGCGCCAGCAGCCGAGGCTGGGGAGAAAGGCCTGGGGCCAACGTCCTGACTTTC. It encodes CASSRGWGERPGANVLTF.

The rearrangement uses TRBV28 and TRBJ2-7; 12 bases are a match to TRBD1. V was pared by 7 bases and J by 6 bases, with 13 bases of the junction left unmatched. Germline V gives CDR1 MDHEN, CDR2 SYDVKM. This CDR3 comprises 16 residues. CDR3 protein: CASMSAGTGGWSEQYF. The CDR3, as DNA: TGTGCCAGCATGTCCGCCGGGACAGGGGGCTGGAGCGAGCAGTACTTC.

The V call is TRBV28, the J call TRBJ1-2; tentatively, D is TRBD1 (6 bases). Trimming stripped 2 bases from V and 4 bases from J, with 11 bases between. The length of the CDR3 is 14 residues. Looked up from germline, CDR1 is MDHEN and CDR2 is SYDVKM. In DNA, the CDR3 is TGTGCCAGCAGTTTAGCACAGGGTCCCTATGGCTACACCTTC. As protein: CASSLAQGPYGYTF.

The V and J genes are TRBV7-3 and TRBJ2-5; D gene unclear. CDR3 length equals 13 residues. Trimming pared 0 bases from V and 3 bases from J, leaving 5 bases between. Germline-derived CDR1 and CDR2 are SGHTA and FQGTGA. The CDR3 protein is CASSLTRKETQYF. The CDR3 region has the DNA TGTGCCAGCAGCTTAACCAGGAAAGAGACCCAGTACTTC.

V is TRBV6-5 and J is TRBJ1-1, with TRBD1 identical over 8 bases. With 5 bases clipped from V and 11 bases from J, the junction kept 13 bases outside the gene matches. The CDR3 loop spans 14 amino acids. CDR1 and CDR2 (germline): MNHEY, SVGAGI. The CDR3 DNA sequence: TGTGCCAGCAGTCAGACAGGGGCAGGCGAAGACGCTTTCTTT. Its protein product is CASSQTGAGEDAFF.

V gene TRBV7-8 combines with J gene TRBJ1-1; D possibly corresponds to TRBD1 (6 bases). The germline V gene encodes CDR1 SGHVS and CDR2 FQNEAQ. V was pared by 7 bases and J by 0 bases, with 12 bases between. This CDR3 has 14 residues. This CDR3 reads CASIRGGMNTEAFF. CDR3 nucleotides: TGTGCCAGCATACGAGGGGGGATGAACACTGAAGCTTTCTTT.

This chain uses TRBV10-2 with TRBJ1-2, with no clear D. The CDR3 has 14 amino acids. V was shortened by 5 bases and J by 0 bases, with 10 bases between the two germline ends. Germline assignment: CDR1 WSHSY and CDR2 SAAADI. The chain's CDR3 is CASSHSEPNYGYTF. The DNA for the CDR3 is TGCGCCAGCAGTCACTCAGAGCCTAACTATGGCTACACCTTC.